Listed here is a single TCR gamma chain. The antigen is unknown. The translation of this DNA and the TCRdb protein of a much larger clone differ at residue 6, probably owing to a read error; the protein shown here is translated from the DNA. The data originate from a study of γδ T cells in repeated Plasmodium falciparum infection. On the study more broadly: Four controlled malaria infections with P. falciparum NF54 spanned roughly 97 weeks. Study-level points and caveats: Waves of new clonotype selection appeared after repeated controlled infections in Vdelta2-negative, largely Vdelta1+, gammadelta T cells. Donors in Mali lived in a small rural village, largely one ethnic group.

The CDR3 contains 11 residues. V was pared by 6 bases and J by 8 bases, with 7 bases of the junction left unmatched. Germline CDR1 EGSTGY, CDR2 YDSYTSSV. Sequencing covered both gamma and delta TCR chains per sample. TCRdb reprocessed the multiplex PCR reads through CATT. Of 11,000 to 15,000 gamma-chain clones in the sample, around 1.6% were seen once. Flow sorting of PBMC yielded separate Vgamma9/Vdelta2+ and Vdelta2-negative gammadelta T cell populations for bulk repertoire analysis. The receptor was isolated from a pool of human donors (malaria-infected and uninfected, not separated). This rearrangement joins TRGV4 to TRGJ1 or TRGJ2. The J gene, absent from TCRdb, was called here by matching the DNA to germline. Sequencing input: gamma-delta T cells from blood. The CDR3 DNA is TGTGCCACCTGGACTACGGATAAGAAACTCTTT. Translated: CATWTTDKKLF.